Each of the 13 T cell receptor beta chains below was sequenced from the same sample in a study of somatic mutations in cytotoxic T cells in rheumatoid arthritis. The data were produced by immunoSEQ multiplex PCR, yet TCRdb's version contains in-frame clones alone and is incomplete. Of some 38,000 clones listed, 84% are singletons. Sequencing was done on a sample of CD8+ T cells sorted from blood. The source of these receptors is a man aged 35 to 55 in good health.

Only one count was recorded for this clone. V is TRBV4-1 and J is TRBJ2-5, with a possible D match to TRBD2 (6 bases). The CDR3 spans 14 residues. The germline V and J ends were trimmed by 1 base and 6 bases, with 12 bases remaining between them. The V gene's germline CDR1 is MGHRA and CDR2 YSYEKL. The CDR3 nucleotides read TGCGCCAGCAGCCAAGTGGGAGGTGGTAAGACCCAGTACTTC. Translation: CASSQVGGGKTQYF.

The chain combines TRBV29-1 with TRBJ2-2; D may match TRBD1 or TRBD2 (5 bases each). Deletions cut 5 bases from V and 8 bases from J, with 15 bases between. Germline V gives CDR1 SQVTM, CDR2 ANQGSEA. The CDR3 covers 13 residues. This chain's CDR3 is CSVPGTSRGELFF. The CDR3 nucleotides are TGCAGCGTTCCCGGGACCTCAAGGGGGGAGCTGTTTTTT.

CDR3 bases: TGTGCCAGCAGCCCGACTCTCACCGGGGAGCTGTTTTTT. This sequence encodes CASSPTLTGELFF. The chain has TRBV7-3 and TRBJ2-2; no clear D. Germline CDR1 reads SGHTA; CDR2 reads FQGTGA. Trimming cost V 5 bases and J 4 bases, with 8 bases left between them. The CDR3 spans 13 residues.

The CDR3 reads CSAAGYEQYF. The DNA of the CDR3 is TGCAGTGCTGCGGGATACGAGCAGTACTTC. The J gene is TRBJ2-7, the V gene TRBV20-1; TRBD2 might be the D (6 bases). The CDR3 is 10 amino acids. The germline V gene has CDR1 DFQATT and CDR2 SNEGSKA (reference sequence). With 5 bases removed from V and 4 bases from J, the gap between germline ends came to 6 bases.

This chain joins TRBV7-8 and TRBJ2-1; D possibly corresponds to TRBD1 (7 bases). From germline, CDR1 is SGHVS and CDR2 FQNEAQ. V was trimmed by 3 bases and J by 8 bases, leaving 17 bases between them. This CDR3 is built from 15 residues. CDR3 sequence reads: CASSFQPGGGDEQFF. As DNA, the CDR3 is TGTGCCAGCAGCTTCCAACCCGGAGGGGGCGATGAGCAGTTCTTC.

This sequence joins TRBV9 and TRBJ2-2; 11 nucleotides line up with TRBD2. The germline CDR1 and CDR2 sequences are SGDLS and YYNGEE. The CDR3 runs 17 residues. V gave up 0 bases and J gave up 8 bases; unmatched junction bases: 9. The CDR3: CASSVEVVAGGPGELFF. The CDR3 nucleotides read TGTGCCAGCAGCGTAGAGGTGGTAGCGGGAGGGCCAGGGGAGCTGTTTTTT.

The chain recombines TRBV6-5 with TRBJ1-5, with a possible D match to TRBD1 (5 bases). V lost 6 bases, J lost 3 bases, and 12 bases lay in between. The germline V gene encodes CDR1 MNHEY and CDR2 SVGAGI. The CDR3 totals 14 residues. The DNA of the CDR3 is TGTGCCAGCAGGCCCGGGGCTTACAATCAGCCCCAGCATTTT. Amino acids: CASRPGAYNQPQHF.

The CDR3 reads CASSVPGQGAYEQYF. CDR3 bases: TGTGCCAGCAGTGTACCGGGACAGGGGGCCTACGAGCAGTACTTC. The chain has TRBV28 and TRBJ2-7, with TRBD1 identical over 11 bases. V lost 5 bases, J lost 2 bases, and 5 bases stayed unmatched. The CDR3 is 15 amino acids. Germline values: CDR1 MDHEN, CDR2 SYDVKM.

CDR3 sequence reads: CASSLTQGRAQHF. In DNA form, the CDR3 reads TGTGCCAGCAGTTTAACCCAGGGGCGGGCCCAGCATTTT. This sequence joins TRBV27 and TRBJ1-5, with D perhaps TRBD1 (6 bases). The CDR3 runs 13 residues. V was trimmed by 2 bases and J by 11 bases, leaving 13 bases between them. Germline lookup yields CDR1 MNHEY and CDR2 SMNVEV (reference sequence).

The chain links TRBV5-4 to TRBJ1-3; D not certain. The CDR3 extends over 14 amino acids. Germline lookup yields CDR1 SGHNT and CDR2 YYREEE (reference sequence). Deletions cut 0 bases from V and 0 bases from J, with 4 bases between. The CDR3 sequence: CASSLDFSGNTIYF. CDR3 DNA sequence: TGTGCCAGCAGCTTGGACTTCTCTGGAAACACCATATATTTT.

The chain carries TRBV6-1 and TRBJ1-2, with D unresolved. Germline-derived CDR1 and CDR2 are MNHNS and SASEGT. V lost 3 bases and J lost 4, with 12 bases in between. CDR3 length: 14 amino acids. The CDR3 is CASSDGGMSYGYTF. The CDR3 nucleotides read TGTGCCAGCAGTGATGGAGGGATGAGCTATGGCTACACCTTC.

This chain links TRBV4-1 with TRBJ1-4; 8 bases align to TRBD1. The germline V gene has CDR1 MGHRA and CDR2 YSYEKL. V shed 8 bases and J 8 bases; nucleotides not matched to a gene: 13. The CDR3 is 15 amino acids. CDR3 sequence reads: CASSPRGQDREKLFF. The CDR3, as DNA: TGCGCCAGCTCCCCCCGGGGACAGGATAGGGAAAAACTGTTTTTT.

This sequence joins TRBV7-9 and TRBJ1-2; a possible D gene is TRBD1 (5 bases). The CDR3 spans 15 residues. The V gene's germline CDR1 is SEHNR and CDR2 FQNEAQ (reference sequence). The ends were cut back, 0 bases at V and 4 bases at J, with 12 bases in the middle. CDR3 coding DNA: TGTGCCAGCAGCTTAGCGACAGTTACACGCTATGGCTACACCTTC. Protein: CASSLATVTRYGYTF.